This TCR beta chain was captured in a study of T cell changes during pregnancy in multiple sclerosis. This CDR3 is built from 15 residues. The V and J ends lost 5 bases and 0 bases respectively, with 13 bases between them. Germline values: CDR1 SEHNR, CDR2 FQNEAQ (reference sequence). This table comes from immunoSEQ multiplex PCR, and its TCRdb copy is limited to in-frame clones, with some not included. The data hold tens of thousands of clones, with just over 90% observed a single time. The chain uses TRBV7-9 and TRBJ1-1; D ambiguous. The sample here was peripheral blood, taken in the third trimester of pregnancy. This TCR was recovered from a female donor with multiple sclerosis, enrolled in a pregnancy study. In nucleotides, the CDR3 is TGTGCCAGCAGCGTCTGGACGGGATTGAACACTGAAGCTTTCTTT. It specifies CASSVWTGLNTEAFF.